This T cell receptor (beta chain) comes out of a study of T cell changes during pregnancy in multiple sclerosis. CDR3 length equals 20 residues. Sequencing used immunoSEQ multiplex PCR; TCRdb keeps in-frame clones, though not all of them. This table holds approximately 74,000 clones, approximately 86% found once. The input for sequencing was peripheral blood, taken before pregnancy. This sequence originates from a female donor with multiple sclerosis, enrolled in a pregnancy study. This rearrangement joins TRBV21-1 to TRBJ2-7; the DNA was not used to check the table's D call, TRBD2. TRBV21-1 is shown as a pseudogene. CDR3 loop: CASSKAQPSGRPLNSYEQYF. The CDR3 nucleotides are TGTGCCAGCAGCAAAGCGCAGCCTAGCGGGAGGCCTCTTAACTCCTACGAGCAGTACTTC.